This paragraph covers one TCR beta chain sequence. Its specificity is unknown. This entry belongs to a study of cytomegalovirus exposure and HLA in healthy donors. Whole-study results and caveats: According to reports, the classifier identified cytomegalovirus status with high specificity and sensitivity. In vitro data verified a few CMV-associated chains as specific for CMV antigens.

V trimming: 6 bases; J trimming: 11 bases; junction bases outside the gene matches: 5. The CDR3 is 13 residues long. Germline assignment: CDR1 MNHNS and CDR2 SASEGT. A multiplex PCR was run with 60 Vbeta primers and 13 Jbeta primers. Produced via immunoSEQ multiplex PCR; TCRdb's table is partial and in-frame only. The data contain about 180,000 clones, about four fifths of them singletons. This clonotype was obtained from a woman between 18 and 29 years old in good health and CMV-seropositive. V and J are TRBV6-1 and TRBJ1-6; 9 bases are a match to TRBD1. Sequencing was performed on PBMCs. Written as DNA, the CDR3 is TGTGCCAGCAGACCGGGACAGGGACCACCCCTCCACTTT. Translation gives CASRPGQGPPLHF.